This TCR beta chain was found in a study of Graves' ophthalmopathy and Graves' hyperthyroidism. Around 10 ml of fresh blood yielded the PBMCs by density gradient. The sequenced template was RNA, covering the TCR beta CDR3 region. The library came from an HTBI-primed first-round RT-PCR and a second-round multiplex PCR. Using its own MiXCR run on the multiplex PCR reads, TCRdb lists one record per CDR3 protein. The sample shows fewer than 400,000 distinct CDR3 sequences, about 16% of them seen only once. Details on this clonotype: What it binds is unknown.

Regarding the study as a whole: In blood, most expanded thyroid clonotypes above 0.001 frequency were also detected.

The germline V gene has CDR1 MDHEN and CDR2 SYDVKM. The junction had 9 bases not matched to a gene; V was cut back by 6 bases and J by 3 bases. CDR3 size: 15 residues. The chain couples TRBV28 to TRBJ2-7, with 9 bases matching TRBD2. The specimen was peripheral blood. This receptor was taken from a woman between 18 and 30 years old with Graves' ophthalmopathy. The CDR3 DNA reads TGTGCCAGCAGGTCCGGACTAGCGCTGAGCTACGAGCAGTACTTC. Translating gives CASRSGLALSYEQYF. Filled out from reference TRBV28 and TRBJ2-7, the complete variable domain reads DVKVTQSSRYLVKRTGEKVFLECVQDMDHENMFWYRQDPGLGLRLIYFSYDVKMKEKGDIPEGYSVSREKKERFSLILESASTNQTSMYLCASRSGLALSYEQYFGPGTRLTVT.